These T cell receptor beta chains were read from a single sample in a study of T cell responses to AZD1222 COVID-19 vaccine. TCRdb keeps only in-frame clones here, not all; method: immunoSEQ multiplex PCR. The table has some 200,000 clones, more than 80% seen once; the top ten hold around 4.3%. The material sequenced was peripheral blood, taken on day 0 of AZD1222 vaccination. Receptors were obtained from an adult in good health. CDR3s include the opening cysteine and the closing phenylalanine or tryptophan. Each record gives: J gene, clone size, V gene, D gene, CDR3 DNA, CDR3 protein. A D gene is named only where the DNA matches it firmly. A row's size may be missing; if present it is once, few, many or a size class.

j_gene: TRBJ2-1
abundance: once
v_gene: TRBV6-4
d_gene: TRBD1
CDR3nt: TGTGCCAGCAGTACGACAGGGTCGAATGAGCAGTTCTTC
CDR3aa: CASSTTGSNEQFF

j_gene: TRBJ1-1
abundance: once
v_gene: TRBV4-1
d_gene: -
CDR3nt: TGCGCCAGCAGCCAAGATCCTGGGGGGGGTGAAGCTTTCTTT
CDR3aa: CASSQDPGGGEAFF

j_gene: TRBJ2-7
abundance: -
v_gene: TRBV6-1
d_gene: -
CDR3nt: TGTGCCAGCAGTGATGCCCTCCGGGATCCTTACTTC
CDR3aa: CASSDALRDPYF

j_gene: TRBJ1-4
abundance: -
v_gene: TRBV6-5
d_gene: -
CDR3nt: TGTGCCAGCAGCTACACGGAAGGGGATCAGGAAAAACTGTTTTTT
CDR3aa: CASSYTEGDQEKLFF

j_gene: TRBJ2-7
abundance: -
v_gene: TRBV10-2
d_gene: TRBD2
CDR3nt: TGCGCCAGCAGGTACAAAGCGGGGGGGCCCTACGAGCAGTACTTC
CDR3aa: CASRYKAGGPYEQYF

j_gene: TRBJ2-7
abundance: -
v_gene: TRBV3-1/TRBV3-2
d_gene: -
CDR3nt: TGTGCCAGCAGCCAAGGCTACGGTAGTCGCAGGGAGCAGTACTTC
CDR3aa: CASSQGYGSRREQYF

j_gene: TRBJ2-1
abundance: few
v_gene: TRBV19
d_gene: TRBD2
CDR3nt: TGTGCCAGTAGTATAGTTGCGGGAGGTCTAAATGAGCAGTTCTTC
CDR3aa: CASSIVAGGLNEQFF

j_gene: TRBJ1-3
abundance: once
v_gene: TRBV11-2
d_gene: TRBD1
CDR3nt: TGTGCCAGCAGTAGACAGGGCTTTGGCTCTGGAAACACCATATATTTT
CDR3aa: CASSRQGFGSGNTIYF

j_gene: TRBJ2-7
abundance: -
v_gene: TRBV27
d_gene: TRBD2
CDR3nt: TGTGCCAGCAGTTCCATAGCGGGATTTTCCTACGAGCAGTACTTC
CDR3aa: CASSSIAGFSYEQYF

j_gene: TRBJ1-1
abundance: -
v_gene: TRBV6-5
d_gene: -
CDR3nt: TGTGCCAGCAGCCTCAGGGACATGAACACTGAAGCTTTCTTT
CDR3aa: CASSLRDMNTEAFF

j_gene: TRBJ2-2
abundance: -
v_gene: TRBV11-3
d_gene: TRBD2
CDR3nt: TGTGCCAGCAGCTCCTACACTAGCGGGGGCCCTAACACCGGGGAGCTGTTTTTT
CDR3aa: CASSSYTSGGPNTGELFF

j_gene: TRBJ2-5
abundance: -
v_gene: TRBV5-5
d_gene: -
CDR3nt: TGTGCCAGCAGCTTGTACACGCGAGAGACCCAGTACTTC
CDR3aa: CASSLYTRETQYF

j_gene: TRBJ2-2
abundance: once
v_gene: TRBV6-1
d_gene: TRBD2
CDR3nt: TGTGCCAGCAGTGAGGGGGGGGGACGTCCGAACACCGGGGAGCTGTTTTTT
CDR3aa: CASSEGGGRPNTGELFF

j_gene: TRBJ1-4
abundance: once
v_gene: TRBV19
d_gene: -
CDR3nt: TGTGCCAGTAGTCCGGACCTCATGCCCATAACTAATGAAAAACTGTTTTTT
CDR3aa: CASSPDLMPITNEKLFF

j_gene: TRBJ1-6
abundance: -
v_gene: TRBV5-5
d_gene: TRBD1
CDR3nt: TGTGCCAGCAGCTTGACAGGGGGCACTTCACCCCTCCACTTT
CDR3aa: CASSLTGGTSPLHF